These 22 T cell receptor beta chains were all obtained from the same sample, sequenced in a study of blood T cell repertoires in COVID-19. TCRdb's table, derived via immunoSEQ multiplex PCR, lists solely in-frame clones and lacks some. In the table there are some 300,000 clones, about 90% of which are singletons. Sample: PBMCs or T cells enriched from blood (not recorded which). The receptors originated from a woman aged 18-29 years with acute COVID-19.

V gene TRBV12-3 or TRBV12-4 combines with J gene TRBJ1-5; D gene uncertain. V lost 6 bases, J lost 0 bases, and 6 bases lay in between. The CDR3 is 13 amino acids. For the CDR3, the DNA is TGTGCCAGCAGCCGTAATAGCAATCAGCCCCAGCATTTT. This encodes CASSRNSNQPQHF.

This sequence joins TRBV5-4 and TRBJ2-3; D is uncertain. The CDR3 is made up of 14 amino acids. V was trimmed by 0 bases and J by 1 base, leaving 6 bases between them. Germline lookup yields CDR1 SGHNT and CDR2 YYREEE (reference sequence). The CDR3 loop reads CASSLESGTDTQYF. CDR3 nucleotide sequence: TGTGCCAGCAGCTTGGAAAGCGGCACAGATACGCAGTATTTT.

The chain is built from TRBV19 and TRBJ1-1; 8 bases match TRBD1. The CDR3 contains 16 residues. The germline V gene has CDR1 LNHDA and CDR2 SQIVND (reference sequence). V shed 5 bases, J shed 1 base, and the junction held 9 bases outside the gene matches. The CDR3 reads CASSARQGRGNTEAFF. As DNA, the CDR3 is TGTGCCAGTAGTGCCCGACAGGGGAGAGGGAACACTGAAGCTTTCTTT.

V gene TRBV5-6 combines with J gene TRBJ2-2; D unclear. The CDR3 consists of 15 residues. V shed 1 base and J shed 3 bases, with 10 bases lying between them. The germline V gene has CDR1 SGHDT and CDR2 YYEEEE. CDR3 sequence (DNA): TGTGCCAGCAGCTTGTTAACCTCGGACACCGGGGAGCTGTTTTTT. It is translated as CASSLLTSDTGELFF.

Only one count was recorded for this clone. This chain connects TRBV11-3 to TRBJ1-3, with a possible D match to TRBD1 (6 bases). The CDR3 is 17 residues long. Trimming stripped 3 bases from V and 0 bases from J, with 15 bases between. Germline lookup yields CDR1 SGHNT and CDR2 YENEEA. The CDR3 coding sequence is TGTGCCAGCAGCTTGGGGGGGCATCAGAGCTCTGGAAACACCATATATTTT. Translating gives CASSLGGHQSSGNTIYF.

This clone was counted once. The chain employs TRBV29-1 and TRBJ2-1, with TRBD1 as a possible D gene (5 bases). V shed 6 bases and J shed 7 bases, with 19 bases lying between them. The CDR3 length is 14 residues. Germline V gene lookup returns CDR1 SQVTM and CDR2 ANQGSEA. CDR3 sequence reads: CSVTARLAGNEQFF. The DNA for the CDR3 is TGCAGCGTAACCGCCCGTCTGGCAGGGAATGAGCAGTTCTTC.

V and J are TRBV19 and TRBJ1-3, with no clear D. CDR1 is LNHDA, CDR2 SQIVND, per germline (reference sequence). Trimming stripped 3 bases from V and 2 bases from J, with 8 bases between. CDR3 length: 14 residues. CDR3 nucleotides: TGTGCCAGTAGTATCGTACCGGCTGGAAACACCATATATTTT. Translation gives CASSIVPAGNTIYF.

The chain recombines TRBV10-1 with TRBJ2-3, with 9 bases identical to TRBD1. From germline, CDR1 is WNHNN and CDR2 SYGVQD (reference sequence). The CDR3 runs to 15 residues. The trim removed 3 bases at V and 5 bases at J, leaving 6 bases unmatched. CDR3 amino acids: CASSDPGQGIDTQYF. The DNA of the CDR3 is TGCGCCAGCAGTGACCCGGGACAGGGAATAGATACGCAGTATTTT.

This clone was seen only once. The chain couples TRBV4-1 to TRBJ1-4; TRBD1 aligns across 10 bases. This CDR3 has 17 amino acids. V shed 0 bases and J 8 bases; nucleotides not matched to a gene: 9. CDR1 is MGHRA and CDR2 is YSYEKL in the germline V gene. CDR3 in amino acids: CASSQDRSGTGEEKLFF. Here the CDR3 DNA reads TGCGCCAGCAGCCAAGATCGGTCGGGGACAGGGGAAGAAAAACTGTTTTTT.

This clone was detected once. The rearrangement links TRBV12-3 or TRBV12-4 to TRBJ1-1, with a tentative D call TRBD1 (5 bases). CDR3 size: 13 residues. V lost 9 bases and J lost 10, with 21 bases in between. The CDR3 spells CASSWGRGLLAFF. The CDR3 DNA is TGTGCCAGTTCATGGGGCCGAGGATTATTAGCTTTCTTT.

The rearrangement links TRBV7-2 to TRBJ1-2, with 7 bases aligning to TRBD1. After removal of 4 bases from V and 7 bases from J, the junction contained 9 bases not matched to a gene. This CDR3 has 14 amino acids. The germline gives CDR1 SGHTA, CDR2 FQGNSA. The DNA for the CDR3 is TGTGCCAGCAGCTCTAGACAGGGTAGAGGTGGCTACACCTTC. Protein sequence: CASSSRQGRGGYTF.

This chain links TRBV18 with TRBJ1-6; the match to TRBD1 covers 9 bases. CDR1 and CDR2 from the germline V gene are KGHSH and LQKENI. This CDR3 has 14 residues. The V segment lost 1 base and the J segment 8 bases; nucleotides outside the gene matches: 0. The DNA for the CDR3 is TGTGCCAGCTCACCACGGACAGGGGATTCACCCCTCCACTTT. This gives the protein CASSPRTGDSPLHF. Based on the CDR3 plus reference TRBV18 and TRBJ1-6, the full variable domain is NAGVMQNPRHLVRRRGQEARLRCSPMKGHSHVYWYRQLPEEGLKFMVYLQKENIIDESGMPKERFSAEFPKEGPSILRIQQVVRGDSAAYFCASSPRTGDSPLHFGNGTRLTVT.

The DNA for the CDR3 is TGTGCCAGCAGCTTGACAGGGGCGAAAGAAGCTTTCTTT. It codes for CASSLTGAKEAFF. The chain links TRBV27 to TRBJ1-1; 8 positions agree with TRBD1. This CDR3 comprises 13 residues. The V segment lost 6 bases and the J segment 8 bases; nucleotides outside the gene matches: 8. Germline CDR1 is MNHEY and CDR2 is SMNVEV (reference sequence).

The chain carries TRBV29-1 and TRBJ1-1; 7 nucleotides line up with TRBD1. CDR1 SQVTM and CDR2 ANQGSEA come from the germline V gene. V dropped 7 bases and J dropped 4; count of bases not matched to a gene: 12. The CDR3 is 14 amino acids. DNA of the CDR3: TGCAGCGGGGTTCACCAGACAGGGTCCACTGAAGCTTTCTTT. Its protein product is CSGVHQTGSTEAFF.

J is TRBJ2-6 and V is TRBV30; D is uncertain. This CDR3 is built from 17 residues. The germline V gene encodes CDR1 GTSNPN and CDR2 SVGIG (reference sequence). The ends were cut back, 1 base at V and 4 bases at J, with 17 bases in the middle. The CDR3 here is CAWSGASTYPGANVLTF. CDR3 bases: TGTGCCTGGAGTGGGGCGTCAACTTATCCAGGGGCCAACGTCCTGACTTTC.

The chain uses TRBV27 and TRBJ1-1; 7 nucleotides match TRBD1. The CDR3 has 15 amino acids. V shed 0 bases and J 2 bases; nucleotides not matched to a gene: 3. Germline lookup yields CDR1 MNHEY and CDR2 SMNVEV (reference sequence). CDR3 region: CASSLSGTANTEAFF. The DNA of the CDR3 is TGTGCCAGCAGTTTATCCGGGACAGCTAACACTGAAGCTTTCTTT.

V is TRBV7-3 and J is TRBJ1-1, with D possibly matching TRBD1 (5 bases). Germline CDR1 reads SGHTA; CDR2 reads FQGTGA. V was cut by 3 bases and J by 1 base, with 12 bases left in between. This CDR3 has 15 amino acids. CDR3 in amino acids: CASSLTGLANTEAFF. CDR3 DNA sequence: TGTGCCAGCAGCTTGACGGGACTCGCGAACACTGAAGCTTTCTTT.

This clone was observed a handful of times. The V call is TRBV28, the J call TRBJ1-2; 8 positions match TRBD1. This CDR3 contains 12 residues. CDR1 is MDHEN and CDR2 is SYDVKM in the germline V gene. V was pared by 5 bases and J by 7 bases, with 3 bases of the junction left unmatched. Here the CDR3 DNA reads TGTGCCAGCAGTAGGGACAGGCCTGGCTACACCTTC. This translates into CASSRDRPGYTF.

For this clone: No DNA is shown, since the ends of the CDR3 on it are uncertain; the CDR3 is the one TCRdb lists. The gene calls are TRBV10-2 and TRBJ1-4. Germline CDR1 reads WSHSY; CDR2 reads SAAADI. The CDR3 sequence runs 13 residues, both termini included. The CDR3 region is CASSSSAGEKLFF.

The chain has TRBV7-9 and TRBJ2-7; possible D gene TRBD2, 5 bases. Looked up from germline, CDR1 is SEHNR and CDR2 is FQNEAQ (reference sequence). Trimming left V 5 bases short and J 2 bases short, with 10 bases between. This CDR3 is built from 13 residues. In DNA, the CDR3 is TGTGCCAGCAGCGGACTCCGGGCCTACGAGCAGTACTTC. This translates into CASSGLRAYEQYF.

This sequence joins TRBV6-5 and TRBJ2-2; D is uncertain. V lost 2 bases and J 5 bases, leaving 6 bases between the germline ends. CDR3 size: 13 residues. CDR1 is MNHEY and CDR2 is SVGAGI in the germline V gene. The CDR3 is CASSYTLTGELFF. The CDR3 DNA follows: TGTGCCAGCAGTTACACCCTAACCGGGGAGCTGTTTTTT.

V gene TRBV6-5 combines with J gene TRBJ2-3; D is uncertain. V lost 1 base to trimming and J lost 2 bases, with 4 bases between them. The CDR3 spans 13 residues. Germline V gene data show CDR1 as MNHEY and CDR2 as SVGAGI. The CDR3 bases are TGTGCCAGCAGTTACTTCAACACAGATACGCAGTATTTT. As protein: CASSYFNTDTQYF.